This T cell receptor (beta chain) was identified in a study of blood T cell repertoires in COVID-19. As for the study in general: T cells, B-cell-depleted T cells, or PBMCs provided the cDNA or gDNA that served as material.

Authors' processing steps: Researchers report that nucleated cell counts were estimated from reference gene primer amplification. Assay: immunoSEQ multiplex PCR; the TCRdb copy retains only in-frame clones and omits some. The V and J calls and clone size were taken over from that table, and D and trimming were inferred from the DNA. The sample lists approximately 140,000 clones; around 82% were seen once. This clone was recorded a few times. With V trimmed by 3 bases and J by 5 bases, 7 bases remained unmatched. The CDR3 contains 16 residues. The germline gives CDR1 SGDLS, CDR2 YYNGEE. The rearrangement joins TRBV9 to TRBJ2-2, with 10 bases lining up with TRBD1. The sequenced material came from peripheral blood. This TCR came from a man aged 60-69 years with acute or convalescent COVID-19. The DNA of the CDR3 is TGTGCCAGCAGCGCTCGACAGGGGGCAAGTACCGGGGAGCTGTTTTTT. It codes for CASSARQGASTGELFF. Looking up the rest from reference TRBV9 and TRBJ2-2 gives the full variable domain: DSGVTQTPKHLITATGQRVTLRCSPRSGDLSVYWYQQSLDQGLQFLIQYYNGEERAKGNILERFSAQQFPDLHSELNLSSLELGDSALYFCASSARQGASTGELFFGEGSRLTVL.